One sample yielded the 12 T cell receptor beta chains listed below, sequenced in a study of blood T cell repertoires in COVID-19. Only in-frame clones appear in the TCRdb table, and some are missing; sequencing was by immunoSEQ multiplex PCR. This sample yields a few hundred thousand clones, of which approximately 82% are seen a single time; roughly 1.9% belongs to the top ten. Source material: peripheral blood. These receptors originate from a man aged 30-40 years who had recovered from COVID-19.

This clone showed up just a few times. Written as DNA, the CDR3 is TGCAGTGCTAGTGGATCACAGGGGGGTAATCAGCCCCAGCATTTT. Its translation: CSASGSQGGNQPQHF. The rearrangement links TRBV20-1 to TRBJ1-5; 8 positions match TRBD1. The CDR3 totals 15 residues. Germline CDR1 is DFQATT and CDR2 is SNEGSKA (reference sequence). The J segment lost 4 bases and the V segment lost 3 bases, leaving 8 bases of the junction unmatched.

The chain is built from TRBV25-1 and TRBJ1-1; TRBD1 is a possible D gene (5 bases). The germline V gene has CDR1 MGHDK and CDR2 SYGVNS. The CDR3 length is 13 residues. V lost 4 bases, J lost 1 base, and 7 bases lay in between. The DNA of the CDR3 is TGTGCCAGCAGTGCCAGGGCGAACACTGAAGCTTTCTTT. This translates into CASSARANTEAFF.

In its sample, this clone was seen once. The V gene is TRBV7-9, the J gene TRBJ1-6; TRBD1 might be the D (6 bases). Trimming left V 10 bases short and J 8 bases short, with 15 bases between. Germline assignment: CDR1 SEHNR and CDR2 FQNEAQ (reference sequence). CDR3 length: 13 residues. CDR3 DNA: TGTGCCACGTCAGGGGTTGGAGATTCACCCCTCCACTTT. Amino acid sequence: CATSGVGDSPLHF.

V usage is TRBV5-1 and J usage is TRBJ2-7, with a tentative D call TRBD2 (5 bases). CDR3 length equals 14 residues. Germline V CDR1 and CDR2: SGHRS, YFSETQ. Trimming cost V 7 bases and J 7 bases, with 21 bases left between them. The CDR3 DNA reads TGCGCCAGCGATGGGCCAGGCCGGGGTAGGGAGCAGTACGTC. This encodes CASDGPGRGREQYV.

The J gene is TRBJ2-3, the V gene TRBV10-3; D possibly corresponds to TRBD1 (6 bases). This CDR3 spans 14 amino acids. Germline CDR1 is ENHRY and CDR2 is SYGVKD. Trimming shortened V by 4 bases and J by 1 base, and 9 bases separated the two germline ends. In DNA form, the CDR3 reads TGTGCCATCAGTGCACAGGGCGGCACAGATACGCAGTATTTT. Translated: CAISAQGGTDTQYF.

The chain uses TRBV7-2 and TRBJ2-1, with no clear D. Trimming left V 4 bases short and J 15 bases short, with 16 bases between. Germline assignment: CDR1 SGHTA and CDR2 FQGNSA. The CDR3 contains 12 residues. The CDR3 sequence: CASSSRTGIWFF. The CDR3 region has the DNA TGTGCCAGCAGCTCCCGTACTGGTATTTGGTTCTTC.

The V gene is TRBV11-3, the J gene TRBJ2-1, with 12 bases aligning to TRBD2. CDR3 length: 20 residues. Unmatched junction bases numbered 17, after V lost 2 bases and J lost 6 bases. Germline loops: CDR1 SGHNT, CDR2 YENEEA. The CDR3 nucleotides are TGTGCCAGCAGCTTAAAGCGGGGACTAGCGGGCCCTCCGGTGGTCAATGAGCAGTTCTTC. Protein product: CASSLKRGLAGPPVVNEQFF. Combining the CDR3 with reference TRBV11-3 and TRBJ2-1 gives the whole variable domain EAGVVQSPRYKIIEKKQPVAFWCNPISGHNTLYWYLQNLGQGPELLIRYENEEAVDDSQLPKDRFSAERLKGVDSTLKIQPAELGDSAVYLCASSLKRGLAGPPVVNEQFFGPGTRLTVL.

The rearrangement joins TRBV7-9 to TRBJ1-1; 7 nucleotides align to TRBD1. The CDR3 runs to 17 residues. V lost 4 bases and J lost 0; bases outside the gene matches: 11. Germline CDR1 reads SEHNR; CDR2 reads FQNEAQ (reference sequence). The CDR3 here is CASSSELRGPMNTEAFF. The CDR3 DNA reads as TGTGCCAGCAGCTCGGAACTGAGGGGGCCGATGAACACTGAAGCTTTCTTT. The whole variable domain, remainder taken from reference TRBV7-9 and TRBJ1-1, is DTGVSQNPRHKITKRGQNVTFRCDPISEHNRLYWYRQTLGQGPEFLTYFQNEAQLEKSRLLSDRFSAERPKGSFSTLEIQRTEQGDSAMYLCASSSELRGPMNTEAFFGQGTRLTVV.

This clone was found a few times. The chain couples TRBV4-1 to TRBJ2-7; TRBD2 might be the D (5 bases). CDR3 size: 13 residues. V lost 0 bases to trimming and J lost 4 bases, with 7 bases between them. Germline V CDR1 and CDR2: MGHRA, YSYEKL. CDR3 protein: CASSQESGYEQYF. For the CDR3, the DNA is TGCGCCAGCAGCCAAGAATCGGGGTACGAGCAGTACTTC.

The V gene is TRBV12-3 or TRBV12-4, the J gene TRBJ1-2; 12 nucleotides match TRBD1. The CDR3 spans 13 residues. V lost 5 bases, J lost 10 bases, and 5 bases stayed unmatched. This CDR3 is CASSQGQGANYTF. The CDR3, as DNA: TGTGCCAGCAGTCAGGGACAGGGGGCTAACTACACCTTC.

The chain uses TRBV4-1 and TRBJ1-2; perhaps TRBD1 as D (5 bases). Germline lookup yields CDR1 MGHRA and CDR2 YSYEKL. Trimming removed 1 base at V and 8 bases at J, with 20 bases between. The length of the CDR3 is 16 residues. CDR3 bases: TGCGCCAGCAGCCAAGGGCCAGGGCGCGACGTGTGGGGCTACACCTTC. Translated, it gives CASSQGPGRDVWGYTF.

The chain uses TRBV7-9 and TRBJ2-3; 7 nucleotides line up with TRBD1. Trimming removed 5 bases from V and 3 bases from J; junction bases left unmatched: 8. The CDR3 runs 15 residues. Germline V gene lookup returns CDR1 SEHNR and CDR2 FQNEAQ (reference sequence). CDR3 region: CASSPKGQPTDTQYF. Here the CDR3 DNA reads TGTGCCAGCAGCCCCAAGGGACAGCCAACAGATACGCAGTATTTT.